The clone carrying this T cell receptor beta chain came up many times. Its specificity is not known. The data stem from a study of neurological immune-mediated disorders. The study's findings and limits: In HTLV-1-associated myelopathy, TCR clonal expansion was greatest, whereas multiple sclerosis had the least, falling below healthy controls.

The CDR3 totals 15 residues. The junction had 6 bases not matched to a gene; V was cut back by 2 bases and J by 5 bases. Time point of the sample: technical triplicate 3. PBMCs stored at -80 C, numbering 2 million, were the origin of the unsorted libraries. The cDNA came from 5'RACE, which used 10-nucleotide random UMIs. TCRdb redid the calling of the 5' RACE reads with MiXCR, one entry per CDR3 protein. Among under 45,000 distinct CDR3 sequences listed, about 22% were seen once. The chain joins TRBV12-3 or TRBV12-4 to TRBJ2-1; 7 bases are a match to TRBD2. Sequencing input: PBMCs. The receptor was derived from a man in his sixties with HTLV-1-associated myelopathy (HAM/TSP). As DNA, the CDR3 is TGTGCCAGCAGTTTACCGGCTAGCGGAAACAATGAGCAGTTCTTC. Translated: CASSLPASGNNEQFF.